This passage covers 28 T cell receptor beta chains from one sample sequenced in a study of shared clonotypes between healthy human individuals. Profiled with immunoSEQ multiplex PCR; TCRdb holds only in-frame clones, not every one. The sample lists around 1.9 million clones, 93% seen once, with around 1.8% in the top ten. Positive CCR7 selection of CD45RO-negative cells yielded the naive CD8 cells, and terminally differentiated effector memory CD45RA+ cells were excluded. The sequenced material came from naive CD8+ T cells from PBMCs. The source is a man aged 18 to 35 in good health. Some clones in this sample may be carry-over from other donors' samples.

V and J are TRBV5-1 and TRBJ1-1; the match to TRBD1 covers 9 bases. V shed 4 bases and J 5 bases; nucleotides not matched to a gene: 6. This CDR3 is built from 14 residues. Looked up from germline, CDR1 is SGHRS and CDR2 is YFSETQ. CDR3 sequence: CASSPPQGATEAFF. CDR3 DNA sequence: TGCGCCAGCAGCCCACCACAGGGGGCGACTGAAGCTTTCTTT.

In this sample, this clone turned up once. The rearrangement uses TRBV29-1 and TRBJ2-7; D is uncertain. CDR3 length: 14 amino acids. Germline V CDR1 and CDR2: SQVTM, ANQGSEA. The germline V and J ends were trimmed by 4 bases and 0 bases, with 13 bases remaining between them. In DNA form, the CDR3 reads TGCAGCGTTGCATTCAGCCATCTCTCCTACGAGCAGTACTTC. This gives the protein CSVAFSHLSYEQYF.

The V and J genes are TRBV4-1 and TRBJ2-1, with D perhaps assigned TRBD1 or TRBD2 (5 bases each). The V and J ends lost 0 bases and 5 bases respectively, with 11 bases between them. The CDR3 spans 15 residues. Germline V lookup: CDR1 MGHRA, CDR2 YSYEKL. Here the CDR3 DNA reads TGCGCCAGCAGCCAAGAGGGGGTACCTGACAATGAGCAGTTCTTC. Residues: CASSQEGVPDNEQFF.

As for this clone: This same CDR3 is encoded by further DNA sequences in the sample. The chain joins TRBV7-9 to TRBJ2-1; D is uncertain. Germline values: CDR1 SEHNR, CDR2 FQNEAQ (reference sequence). Trimming removed 5 bases from V and 5 bases from J, with 7 bases in between. The CDR3 loop spans 12 amino acids. CDR3 sequence: CASSPAHNEQFF. As DNA, the CDR3 is TGTGCCAGCAGCCCTGCCCACAATGAGCAGTTCTTC. Variable domain in full (rest from reference TRBV7-9 and TRBJ2-1): DTGVSQNPRHKITKRGQNVTFRCDPISEHNRLYWYRQTLGQGPEFLTYFQNEAQLEKSRLLSDRFSAERPKGSFSTLEIQRTEQGDSAMYLCASSPAHNEQFFGPGTRLTVL.

The table lists this clone with a few counts. V gene TRBV18 combines with J gene TRBJ1-4; D gene unclear. Trimming removed 3 bases from V and 8 bases from J, with 10 bases in between. The CDR3 extends over 13 amino acids. CDR1 and CDR2 from the germline V gene are KGHSH and LQKENI. The CDR3 spells CASSPGREEKLFF. The CDR3 DNA follows: TGTGCCAGCTCACCCGGTCGGGAAGAAAAACTGTTTTTT.

This rearrangement joins TRBV4-3 to TRBJ2-6, with D tentatively TRBD2 (6 bases). The CDR3 spans 16 residues. Germline CDR1 and CDR2: LGHNA and YSLEER. With 3 bases removed from V and 2 bases from J, the gap between germline ends came to 11 bases. The CDR3 coding sequence is TGCGCCAGCAGCCACGACTGGGGGGCTGGGGCCAACGTCCTGACTTTC. It codes for CASSHDWGAGANVLTF.

The count of this clone is one. The rearrangement joins TRBV7-2 to TRBJ1-1; D is perhaps TRBD1 (5 bases). Germline-derived CDR1 and CDR2 are SGHTA and FQGNSA. V was shortened by 4 bases and J by 7 bases, with 16 bases between the two germline ends. The CDR3 contains 14 residues. CDR3 amino acids: CASSSGFTAGEAFF. The CDR3 DNA sequence: TGTGCCAGCAGCTCAGGGTTTACAGCCGGTGAAGCTTTCTTT.

This clone was detected only once. The genes are TRBV5-4 and TRBJ2-7; no definite D call. CDR3 length equals 14 residues. The ends were cut back, 0 bases at V and 4 bases at J, with 11 bases in the middle. Germline assignment: CDR1 SGHNT and CDR2 YYREEE (reference sequence). CDR3 nucleotides: TGTGCCAGCAGCTTGGGGGGTAGCCTTTACGAGCAGTACTTC. This encodes CASSLGGSLYEQYF.

This sequence joins TRBV29-1 and TRBJ2-3; D is tentatively TRBD1 or TRBD2 (5 bases each). The ends were cut back, 6 bases at V and 1 base at J, with 14 bases in the middle. CDR1 is SQVTM and CDR2 is ANQGSEA in the germline V gene. CDR3 size: 14 residues. The CDR3 DNA follows: TGCAGCGTCGTCGGGACGACACGCACAGATACGCAGTATTTT. Translation: CSVVGTTRTDTQYF.

This rearrangement joins TRBV5-1 to TRBJ2-2; D is undetermined. The germline CDR1 and CDR2 sequences are SGHRS and YFSETQ. Trimming took off 0 bases at V and 4 bases at J, with 7 bases between the two ends. CDR3 length equals 14 residues. The CDR3 nucleotides are TGCGCCAGCAGCTTGGATGGTATCACCGGGGAGCTGTTTTTT. This translates into CASSLDGITGELFF.

This chain joins TRBV7-2 and TRBJ1-1; 7 nucleotides line up with TRBD1. Germline V gene data show CDR1 as SGHTA and CDR2 as FQGNSA. The CDR3 length is 19 residues. With 1 base clipped from V and 6 bases from J, the junction kept 20 bases outside the gene matches. This chain's CDR3 is CASSLELQGLLTPWPEAFF. For the CDR3, the DNA is TGTGCCAGCAGCTTAGAATTACAGGGGCTTCTCACTCCCTGGCCTGAAGCTTTCTTT.

The chain recombines TRBV6-5 with TRBJ1-1; D possibly corresponds to TRBD1 (6 bases). The CDR3 covers 14 residues. The germline V and J ends were trimmed by 4 bases and 1 base, with 10 bases remaining between them. Germline V gene data show CDR1 as MNHEY and CDR2 as SVGAGI. CDR3 nucleotides: TGTGCCAGCAGTTTTCGGGACACGAACACTGAAGCTTTCTTT. Protein: CASSFRDTNTEAFF.

Here the CDR3 reads CASSKGGGRDQPQHF. The DNA for the CDR3 is TGTGCCAGCTCCAAAGGGGGGGGAAGGGATCAGCCCCAGCATTTT. The rearrangement joins TRBV9 to TRBJ1-5; perhaps TRBD1 as D (6 bases). The CDR3 is 15 residues long. Germline CDR1 is SGDLS and CDR2 is YYNGEE. V was trimmed by 7 bases and J by 5 bases, leaving 19 bases between them.

The chain joins TRBV9 to TRBJ1-2; D is unresolved. The CDR3 is 15 residues long. Trimming took off 0 bases at V and 0 bases at J, with 9 bases between the two ends. In germline, CDR1 is SGDLS, CDR2 YYNGEE. As DNA, the CDR3 is TGTGCCAGCAGCGTAGATCGCCAGGCTAACTATGGCTACACCTTC. Protein: CASSVDRQANYGYTF.

This clone appeared a few times. The rearrangement uses TRBV28 and TRBJ1-1; D unresolved. This CDR3 region has 14 residues. CDR1 MDHEN and CDR2 SYDVKM come from the germline V gene. The V and J ends lost 2 bases and 4 bases respectively, with 11 bases between them. The CDR3 here is CASSLKVTGTEAFF. The CDR3 nucleotides read TGTGCCAGCAGTTTAAAAGTTACTGGCACTGAAGCTTTCTTT. The variable domain in full, completed from reference TRBV28 and TRBJ1-1, reads DVKVTQSSRYLVKRTGEKVFLECVQDMDHENMFWYRQDPGLGLRLIYFSYDVKMKEKGDIPEGYSVSREKKERFSLILESASTNQTSMYLCASSLKVTGTEAFFGQGTRLTVV.

The rearrangement joins TRBV7-2 to TRBJ2-1; 11 bases line up with TRBD2. CDR1 is SGHTA, CDR2 FQGNSA, per germline. The CDR3 is 15 residues long. Losses at the gene ends were 1 base for V and 5 bases for J; bases not matched to a gene: 1. The DNA of the CDR3 is TGTGCCAGCAGCTTAGTAGCGGGAGGGGACAATGAGCAGTTCTTC. Amino acids: CASSLVAGGDNEQFF.

This clone was detected only once. J is TRBJ2-5 and V is TRBV7-6, with a weak D call TRBD1 (6 bases). With 6 bases removed from V and 5 bases from J, the gap between germline ends came to 16 bases. Germline lookup yields CDR1 SGHVS and CDR2 FNYEAQ. CDR3 size: 14 residues. The chain's CDR3 is CASSRADRRETQYF. The CDR3 coding sequence is TGTGCCAGCAGTCGCGCAGACAGGAGGGAGACCCAGTACTTC.

V and J are TRBV4-1 and TRBJ1-1; D is unclear. Germline loops: CDR1 MGHRA, CDR2 YSYEKL. V shed 3 bases and J shed 0 bases, with 8 bases lying between them. The CDR3 length is 14 residues. CDR3 region: CASSHTGVNTEAFF. In DNA form, the CDR3 reads TGCGCCAGCAGCCATACCGGGGTGAACACTGAAGCTTTCTTT.

The table lists this clone with a count of one. The CDR3 DNA follows: TGTGCCAGCAGTTTATTTCCGGGAGTTGGGAATGAGCAGTTCTTC. It codes for CASSLFPGVGNEQFF. This chain uses TRBV27 with TRBJ2-1; TRBD2 might be the D (6 bases). From germline, CDR1 is MNHEY and CDR2 SMNVEV (reference sequence). The CDR3 runs to 15 residues. V was trimmed by 1 base and J by 7 bases, leaving 14 bases between them.

The chain carries TRBV4-1 and TRBJ2-7, with D uncertain. The CDR3 extends over 16 amino acids. Germline loops: CDR1 MGHRA, CDR2 YSYEKL. Trimming cost V 0 bases and J 2 bases, with 14 bases left between them. The CDR3 here is CASSQERQLQTYEQYF. Here the CDR3 DNA reads TGCGCCAGCAGCCAAGAAAGGCAGTTACAAACCTACGAGCAGTACTTC.

The V and J genes are TRBV4-1 and TRBJ2-1; D may be TRBD2 (5 bases). Trimming took off 4 bases at V and 9 bases at J, with 13 bases between the two ends. Germline CDR1 reads MGHRA; CDR2 reads YSYEKL. The CDR3 length is 13 residues. The CDR3, as DNA: TGCGCCAGCAGCCTGTTGACTAAAGGTGAGCAGTTCTTC. This translates into CASSLLTKGEQFF.

The chain has TRBV13 and TRBJ1-2; a weak D match, TRBD1 (5 bases). V was trimmed by 7 bases and J by 4 bases, leaving 16 bases between them. The CDR3 runs to 14 residues. Germline V lookup: CDR1 PRHDT, CDR2 FYEKMQ (reference sequence). The DNA for the CDR3 is TGTGCCAGCACCTGGGGCGGGAGTGGCTATGGCTACACCTTC. Encoded protein: CASTWGGSGYGYTF. The variable domain in full, with the rest retrieved from reference TRBV13 and TRBJ1-2, is AAGVIQSPRHLIKEKRETATLKCYPIPRHDTVYWYQQGPGQDPQFLISFYEKMQSDKGSIPDRFSAQQFSDYHSELNMSSLELGDSALYFCASTWGGSGYGYTFGSGTRLTVV.

CDR3: CASSLKGSGYEQYF. CDR3 DNA sequence: TGTGCCAGCAGCTTGAAGGGAAGCGGGTACGAGCAGTACTTC. This sequence joins TRBV5-4 and TRBJ2-7; D might be TRBD2 (6 bases). This CDR3 region has 14 residues. Germline V gene data show CDR1 as SGHNT and CDR2 as YYREEE (reference sequence). The V gene lost 1 base and the J gene lost 4 bases, with 12 bases spanning the gap.

On this clone itself: Other DNA sequences in this specimen translate into the identical CDR3. The CDR3 loop reads CASSVDGTEAFF. In DNA, the CDR3 is TGTGCCAGCAGCGTAGATGGCACTGAAGCTTTCTTT. This sequence joins TRBV9 and TRBJ1-1, with no clear D. The ends were cut back, 0 bases at V and 4 bases at J, with 4 bases in the middle. Germline-derived CDR1 and CDR2 are SGDLS and YYNGEE. The length of the CDR3 is 12 residues.

V gene TRBV4-1 combines with J gene TRBJ2-1; 7 bases map to TRBD2. From germline, CDR1 is MGHRA and CDR2 YSYEKL. Trimming at V came to 4 bases and at J to 4 bases, leaving 10 bases not matched to a gene. CDR3 length: 16 amino acids. CDR3 sequence reads: CASSPGWGGLYNEQFF. The CDR3 DNA sequence: TGCGCCAGCAGCCCAGGGTGGGGGGGATTATACAATGAGCAGTTCTTC.

The CDR3, as DNA: TGTGCCAGTGTTCCGACGGGAGTCCATACCGGGGAGCTGTTTTTT. The encoded protein is CASVPTGVHTGELFF. V and J are TRBV19 and TRBJ2-2; D may be TRBD2 (6 bases). V gave up 8 bases and J gave up 5 bases, with 18 bases separating them. Germline CDR1 LNHDA, CDR2 SQIVND (reference sequence). The CDR3 extends over 15 amino acids.

The V call is TRBV30, the J call TRBJ2-2, with 9 positions matching TRBD2. V gave up 5 bases and J gave up 2 bases; unmatched junction bases: 9. Germline assignment: CDR1 GTSNPN and CDR2 SVGIG (reference sequence). There are 16 residues in the CDR3. In nucleotides, the CDR3 is TGTGCCTGGGCCGGACTAGCGAGGAAAAACACCGGGGAGCTGTTTTTT. As protein: CAWAGLARKNTGELFF.

This clone showed up just once. The CDR3 region has the DNA TGCGCCAGCAGCCAAGATTTGAGCGGGCAGTCCTACGAGCAGTACTTC. Protein: CASSQDLSGQSYEQYF. This sequence joins TRBV4-3 and TRBJ2-7; possibly TRBD2 for D (6 bases). CDR1 and CDR2 from the germline V gene are LGHNA and YSLEER. This CDR3 contains 16 residues. Trimming cost V 0 bases and J 1 base, with 13 bases left between them.